The 23 T cell receptor beta chains given below trace back to one sample, sequenced in a study of lymphopenia after photon versus proton radiotherapy. The repertoire was sequenced with immunoSEQ multiplex PCR; TCRdb's copy has only in-frame clones and lacks some. The sample holds more than 30,000 clones, under 90% seen once. The specimen was peripheral blood, collected from a patient treated with photon-based radiotherapy. All receptors come from a man aged 50-59 years with gastric cancer.

The chain joins TRBV5-6 to TRBJ1-4; D may be TRBD1 (5 bases). The CDR3 totals 14 residues. Trimming took off 4 bases at V and 8 bases at J, with 15 bases between the two ends. CDR1 and CDR2 (germline): SGHDT, YYEEEE. The CDR3 DNA sequence: TGTGCCAGCAGCAACGGACATGTGCGAGAAAAACTGTTTTTT. This encodes CASSNGHVREKLFF.

The chain is built from TRBV5-1 and TRBJ2-3, with TRBD1 matching 9 bases. CDR3 length equals 15 residues. The V gene's germline CDR1 is SGHRS and CDR2 YFSETQ. The junction had 7 bases not matched to a gene; V was cut back by 3 bases and J by 5 bases. The CDR3 here is CASSSRTGAVDTQYF. As DNA, the CDR3 is TGCGCCAGCAGCTCCCGGACAGGGGCGGTAGATACGCAGTATTTT.

V and J are TRBV5-6 and TRBJ1-2; maybe TRBD1 (5 bases). The CDR3 has 14 amino acids. Trimming stripped 4 bases from V and 0 bases from J, with 10 bases between. Looked up from germline, CDR1 is SGHDT and CDR2 is YYEEEE. As DNA, the CDR3 is TGTGCCAGCAGCGACGGGACCGCTAACTATGGCTACACCTTC. Translation: CASSDGTANYGYTF.

The chain uses TRBV11-3 and TRBJ2-2, with D possibly TRBD2 on 6 matching bases. Trimming removed 0 bases from V and 5 bases from J, with 7 bases in between. Germline CDR1 is SGHNT and CDR2 is YENEEA. CDR3 length: 14 amino acids. As DNA, the CDR3 is TGTGCCAGCAGCTTAGACGGGGGAACCGGGGAGCTGTTTTTT. It yields the protein CASSLDGGTGELFF.

As to this clone: Other nucleotide sequences from this sample produce the same CDR3. The chain employs TRBV27 and TRBJ2-2; possibly TRBD1 for D (6 bases). This CDR3 is 15 amino acids long. Trimming removed 2 bases from V and 1 base from J, with 8 bases in between. Looked up from germline, CDR1 is MNHEY and CDR2 is SMNVEV (reference sequence). The CDR3 here is CASSLQGMNTGELFF. For the CDR3, the DNA is TGTGCCAGCAGTTTACAGGGGATGAACACCGGGGAGCTGTTTTTT.

The chain links TRBV7-2 to TRBJ2-1; D may match TRBD1 or TRBD2 (6 bases each). V lost 7 bases to trimming and J lost 0 bases, with 22 bases between them. The CDR3 has 18 residues. Germline CDR1 SGHTA, CDR2 FQGNSA. The CDR3 DNA reads as TGTGCCAGCACCTCCCCGGGGGCTGGAGGGGACTCCTACAATGAGCAGTTCTTC. This gives the protein CASTSPGAGGDSYNEQFF.

The rearrangement joins TRBV15 to TRBJ2-2; 11 bases are shared with TRBD2. V lost 6 bases to trimming and J lost 2 bases; unmatched junction nucleotides: 5. Germline CDR1 and CDR2: LNHNV and YYDKDF (reference sequence). This CDR3 comprises 16 residues. The DNA of the CDR3 is TGTGCCACCAGGAGTGGACTAGCGGGTAACACCGGGGAGCTGTTTTTT. It encodes CATRSGLAGNTGELFF. The variable domain in full, completed from reference TRBV15 and TRBJ2-2, reads DAMVIQNPRYQVTQFGKPVTLSCSQTLNHNVMYWYQQKSSQAPKLLFHYYDKDFNNEADTPDNFQSRRPNTSFCFLDIRSPGLGDTAMYLCATRSGLAGNTGELFFGEGSRLTVL.

This clone was seen once. The chain uses TRBV25-1 and TRBJ2-2, with 8 bases lining up with TRBD1. The CDR3 has 14 amino acids. Germline CDR1 MGHDK, CDR2 SYGVNS. Trimming at V came to 6 bases and at J to 5 bases, leaving 5 bases not matched to a gene. The CDR3 spells CASRGTGGTGELFF. DNA of the CDR3: TGTGCCAGCAGGGGGACAGGTGGGACCGGGGAGCTGTTTTTT.

This clone has just a few counts. The chain recombines TRBV6-1 with TRBJ2-7; the match to TRBD1 covers 7 bases. The CDR3 is 14 amino acids. CDR1 and CDR2 (germline): MNHNS, SASEGT. The ends lost 3 bases at V and 5 bases at J; junction bases unmatched: 7. This CDR3 is CASSEVQGVDEQYF. For the CDR3, the DNA is TGTGCCAGCAGTGAGGTCCAGGGGGTGGACGAGCAGTACTTC.

The chain recombines TRBV7-2 with TRBJ2-1, with D perhaps matching TRBD1 or TRBD2 (5 bases each). V lost 4 bases to trimming and J lost 6 bases, with 16 bases between them. The germline CDR1 and CDR2 sequences are SGHTA and FQGNSA. CDR3 size: 15 residues. CDR3 sequence (DNA): TGTGCCAGCAGCTCACCGGGACGACTCATCAATGAGCAGTTCTTC. Protein product: CASSSPGRLINEQFF. The full variable domain, completed using reference TRBV7-2 and TRBJ2-1, is GAGVSQSPSNKVTEKGKDVELRCDPISGHTALYWYRQSLGQGLEFLIYFQGNSAPDKSGLPSDRFSAERTGGSVSTLTIQRTQQEDSAVYLCASSSPGRLINEQFFGPGTRLTVL.

This clone was detected a few times. V gene TRBV30 combines with J gene TRBJ2-1; tentative D call: TRBD1 (5 bases). The germline gives CDR1 GTSNPN, CDR2 SVGIG (reference sequence). The V and J ends lost 5 bases and 14 bases respectively, with 13 bases between them. There are 10 residues in the CDR3. The CDR3: CAWGGQGEFF. The CDR3 DNA reads TGTGCCTGGGGTGGACAAGGGGAGTTCTTC. Full variable domain (missing parts from reference TRBV30 and TRBJ2-1): SQTIHQWPATLVQPVGSPLSLECTVEGTSNPNLYWYRQAAGRGLQLLFYSVGIGQISSEVPQNLSASRPQDRQFILSSKKLLLSDSGFYLCAWGGQGEFFGPGTRLTVL.

The CDR3 sequence is CASSYYLGQSRTEAFF. The CDR3 region has the DNA TGTGCCAGCAGTTACTACCTAGGACAGTCGAGAACTGAAGCTTTCTTT. The chain combines TRBV6-5 with TRBJ1-1; possibly TRBD1 for D (6 bases). The V end lost 1 base, the J end lost 5 bases, and 17 bases lay between the germline ends. Germline CDR1 and CDR2: MNHEY and SVGAGI. The CDR3 has 16 residues.

V usage is TRBV19 and J usage is TRBJ1-1; D call uncertain. The V and J ends lost 8 bases and 1 base respectively, with 8 bases between them. CDR1 and CDR2 (germline): LNHDA, SQIVND (reference sequence). The CDR3 runs 12 residues. CDR3 in DNA: TGTGCCAGTCCCGGGTCGAACACTGAAGCTTTCTTT. Amino acid sequence: CASPGSNTEAFF.

V is TRBV18 and J is TRBJ1-2, with 7 positions matching TRBD1. V dropped 5 bases and J dropped 4; count of bases not matched to a gene: 7. Germline assignment: CDR1 KGHSH and CDR2 LQKENI. The CDR3 totals 14 residues. CDR3 bases: TGTGCCAGCTCAACCGGGACAGAGACCTATGGCTACACCTTC. This translates into CASSTGTETYGYTF.

The chain has TRBV28 and TRBJ1-5, with unresolved D. The length of the CDR3 is 13 residues. Germline V gene lookup returns CDR1 MDHEN and CDR2 SYDVKM. V was pared by 7 bases and J by 9 bases, with 16 bases between. DNA for the CDR3: TGTGCCAGCATTTCTGACGCCATCATGCCCCAGCATTTT. It translates to CASISDAIMPQHF.

This clone was counted a few times. The V and J genes are TRBV11-2 and TRBJ1-2, with TRBD1 as a possible D gene (5 bases). In germline, CDR1 is SGHAT, CDR2 FQNNGV. Trimming left V 5 bases short and J 8 bases short, with 30 bases between. The CDR3 totals 18 residues. CDR3 loop: CASSPLTGTHFDRAGYTF. DNA for the CDR3: TGTGCCAGCAGCCCCCTGACCGGGACTCACTTCGATCGAGCGGGCTACACCTTC. The full variable domain, in which reference TRBV11-2 and TRBJ1-2 provide the parts outside the CDR3, is EAGVAQSPRYKIIEKRQSVAFWCNPISGHATLYWYQQILGQGPKLLIQFQNNGVVDDSQLPKDRFSAERLKGVDSTLKIQPAKLEDSAVYLCASSPLTGTHFDRAGYTFGSGTRLTVV.

The chain has TRBV4-1 and TRBJ1-4; D gene ambiguous. Germline loops: CDR1 MGHRA, CDR2 YSYEKL. The CDR3 sequence is 15 residues long. V lost 1 base and J 3 bases, leaving 9 bases between the germline ends. The CDR3 reads CASSQVLLANEKLFF. The CDR3 coding sequence is TGCGCCAGCAGCCAAGTACTCCTCGCTAATGAAAAACTGTTTTTT.

The chain has TRBV9 and TRBJ2-5; 16 nucleotides agree with TRBD2. This CDR3 comprises 19 residues. J gave up 0 bases and V 4 bases, and 9 bases lay outside the gene matches. The germline gives CDR1 SGDLS, CDR2 YYNGEE. The CDR3 DNA sequence: TGTGCCAGCAGCCCAGGGACTAGCGGGAGGGCAGGGGACCAAGAGACCCAGTACTTC. Protein: CASSPGTSGRAGDQETQYF.

In nucleotides, the CDR3 is TGTGCCAGCAGTGAATACTCGAGGACAGGGGCCTTATCCGAAGCTTTCTTT. This translates into CASSEYSRTGALSEAFF. The chain carries TRBV25-1 and TRBJ1-1, with TRBD1 identical over 9 bases. Germline V CDR1 and CDR2: MGHDK, SYGVNS. CDR3 length: 17 residues. V lost 0 bases, J lost 8 bases, and 13 bases stayed unmatched.

The chain links TRBV5-1 to TRBJ2-2; 11 positions agree with TRBD2. In germline, CDR1 is SGHRS, CDR2 YFSETQ. V was pared by 0 bases and J by 7 bases, with 5 bases of the junction left unmatched. The CDR3 contains 16 residues. The CDR3 is CASSLGLAGRNGELFF. In DNA form, the CDR3 reads TGCGCCAGCAGCTTGGGACTAGCGGGACGGAACGGGGAGCTGTTTTTT.

This clone was detected only once. A junction end diverges from the germline sequence, so it may reflect a read error. V gene TRBV5-4 combines with J gene TRBJ2-7; no clear D gene. The germline gives CDR1 SGHNT, CDR2 YYREEE (reference sequence). This CDR3 has 9 residues. CDR3 nucleotides: TGCCAGGATTTGGGTGAGCAGTACTTC. Protein: CQDLGEQYF.

This chain uses TRBV5-6 with TRBJ1-2, with D tentatively TRBD1 (5 bases). The CDR3 covers 14 residues. Germline assignment: CDR1 SGHDT and CDR2 YYEEEE. With 4 bases removed from V and 8 bases from J, the gap between germline ends came to 18 bases. The CDR3 is CASSTNLGGLGYTF. The CDR3 DNA reads TGTGCCAGCAGCACCAACCTGGGGGGGTTGGGCTACACCTTC.

The chain combines TRBV21-1 with TRBJ2-7; the D call TRBD1 from the table was never checked on the DNA. TRBV21-1 is marked as a pseudogene. This CDR3 has 19 residues. The CDR3 protein is CASSAPGTGEQRSSYEQYF. Written as DNA, the CDR3 is TGTGCCAGCAGCGCCCCCGGGACAGGGGAACAGAGGAGCTCCTACGAGCAGTACTTC.